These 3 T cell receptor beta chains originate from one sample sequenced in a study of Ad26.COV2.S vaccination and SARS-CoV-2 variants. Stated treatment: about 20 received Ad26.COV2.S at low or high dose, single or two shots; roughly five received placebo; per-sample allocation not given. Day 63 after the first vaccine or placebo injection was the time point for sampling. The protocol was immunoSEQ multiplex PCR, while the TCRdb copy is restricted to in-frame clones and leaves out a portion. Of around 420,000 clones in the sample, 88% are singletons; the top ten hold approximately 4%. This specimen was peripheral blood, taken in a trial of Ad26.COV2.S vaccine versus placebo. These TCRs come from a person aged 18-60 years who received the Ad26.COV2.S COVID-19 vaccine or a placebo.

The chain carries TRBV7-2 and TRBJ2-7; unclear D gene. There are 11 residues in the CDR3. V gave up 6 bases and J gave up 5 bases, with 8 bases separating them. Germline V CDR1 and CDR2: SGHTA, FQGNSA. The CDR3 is CASSESHEQYF. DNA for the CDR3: TGTGCCAGCAGTGAGAGCCACGAGCAGTACTTC.

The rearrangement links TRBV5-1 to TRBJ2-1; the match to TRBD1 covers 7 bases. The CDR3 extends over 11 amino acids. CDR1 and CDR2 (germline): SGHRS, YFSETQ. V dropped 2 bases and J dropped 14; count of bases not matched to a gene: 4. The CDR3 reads CASSFDRAEFF. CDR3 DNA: TGCGCCAGCAGCTTCGACAGGGCTGAGTTCTTC.

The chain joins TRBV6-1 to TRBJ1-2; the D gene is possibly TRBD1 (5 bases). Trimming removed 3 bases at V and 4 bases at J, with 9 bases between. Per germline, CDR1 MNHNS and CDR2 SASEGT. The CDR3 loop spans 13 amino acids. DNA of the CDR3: TGTGCCAGCAGTGAGTCAGGGTCCTATGGCTACACCTTC. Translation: CASSESGSYGYTF.